This T cell receptor (beta chain) was identified in a study of T cell changes during pregnancy in multiple sclerosis. Measured with immunoSEQ multiplex PCR; TCRdb has only the in-frame clones, and not every one. Counted here are 20,000 to 25,000 clones, roughly nine tenths occurring once; the ten biggest clones make up about 13%. The CDR3 has 14 residues. CDR1 and CDR2 (germline): SGHAT, FQNNGV. Trimming stripped 1 base from V and 4 bases from J, with 8 bases between. This TCR derives from a female donor in good health, enrolled as a control in a pregnancy study. The chain joins TRBV11-2 to TRBJ1-5; perhaps TRBD1 as D (6 bases). Source: CD8+ T cells from peripheral blood mononuclear cells, taken in the first trimester of pregnancy. In DNA, the CDR3 is TGTGCCAGCAGCTTAGGGGACATTAATCAGCCCCAGCATTTT. This gives the protein CASSLGDINQPQHF.